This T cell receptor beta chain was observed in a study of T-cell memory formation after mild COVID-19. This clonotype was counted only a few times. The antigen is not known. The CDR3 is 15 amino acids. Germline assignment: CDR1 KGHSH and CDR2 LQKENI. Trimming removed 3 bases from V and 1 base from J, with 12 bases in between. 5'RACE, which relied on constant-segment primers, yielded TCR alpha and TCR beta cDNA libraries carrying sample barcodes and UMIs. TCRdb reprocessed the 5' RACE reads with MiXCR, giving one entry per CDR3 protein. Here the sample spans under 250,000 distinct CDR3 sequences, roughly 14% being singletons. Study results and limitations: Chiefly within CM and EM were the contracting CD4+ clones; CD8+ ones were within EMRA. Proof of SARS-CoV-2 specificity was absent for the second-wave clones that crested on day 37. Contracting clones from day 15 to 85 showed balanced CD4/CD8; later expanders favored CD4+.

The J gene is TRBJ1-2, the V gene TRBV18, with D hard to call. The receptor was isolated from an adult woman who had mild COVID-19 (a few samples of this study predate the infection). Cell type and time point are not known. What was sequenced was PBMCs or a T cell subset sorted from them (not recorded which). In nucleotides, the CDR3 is TGTGCCAGCTCACCCCTTAAGGCAGATAACTATGGCTACACCTTC. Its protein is CASSPLKADNYGYTF.